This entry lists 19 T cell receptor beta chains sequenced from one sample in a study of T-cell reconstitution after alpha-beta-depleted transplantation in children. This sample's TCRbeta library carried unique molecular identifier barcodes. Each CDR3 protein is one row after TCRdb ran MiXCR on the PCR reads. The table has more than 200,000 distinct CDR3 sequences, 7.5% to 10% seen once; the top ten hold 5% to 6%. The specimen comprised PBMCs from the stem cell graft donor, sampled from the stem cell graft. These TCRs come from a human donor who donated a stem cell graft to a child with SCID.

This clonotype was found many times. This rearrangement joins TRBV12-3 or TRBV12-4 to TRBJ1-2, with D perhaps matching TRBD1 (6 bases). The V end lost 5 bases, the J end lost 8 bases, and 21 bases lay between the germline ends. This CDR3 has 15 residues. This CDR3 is CASSASGTRVVGYTF. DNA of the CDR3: TGTGCCAGCAGTGCATCCGGGACACGAGTTGTGGGCTACACCTTC.

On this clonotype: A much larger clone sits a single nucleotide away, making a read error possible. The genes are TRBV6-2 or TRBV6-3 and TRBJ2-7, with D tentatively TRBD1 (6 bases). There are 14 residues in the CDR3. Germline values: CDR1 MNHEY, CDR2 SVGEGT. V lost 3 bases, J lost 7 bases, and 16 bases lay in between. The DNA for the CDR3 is TGTGCCAGCAGTTATACAGGGCCCTCGGGGGAGCAGTACTTC. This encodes CASSYTGPSGEQYF.

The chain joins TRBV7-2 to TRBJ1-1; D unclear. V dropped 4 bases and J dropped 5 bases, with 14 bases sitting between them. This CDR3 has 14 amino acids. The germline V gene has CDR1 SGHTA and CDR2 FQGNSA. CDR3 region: CASSSRLRGTEAFF. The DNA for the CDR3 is TGTGCCAGCAGCTCCCGGCTCCGAGGGACTGAAGCTTTCTTT. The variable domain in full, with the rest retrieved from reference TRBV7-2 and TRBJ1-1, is GAGVSQSPSNKVTEKGKDVELRCDPISGHTALYWYRQSLGQGLEFLIYFQGNSAPDKSGLPSDRFSAERTGGSVSTLTIQRTQQEDSAVYLCASSSRLRGTEAFFGQGTRLTVV.

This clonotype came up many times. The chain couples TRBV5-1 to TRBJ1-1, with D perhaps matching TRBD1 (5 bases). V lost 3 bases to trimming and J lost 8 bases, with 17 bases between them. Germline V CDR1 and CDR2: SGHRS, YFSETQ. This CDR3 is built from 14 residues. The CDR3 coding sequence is TGCGCCAGCAGCTGGGGGGGGGAAGGAAGAGAAGCTTTCTTT. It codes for CASSWGGEGREAFF.

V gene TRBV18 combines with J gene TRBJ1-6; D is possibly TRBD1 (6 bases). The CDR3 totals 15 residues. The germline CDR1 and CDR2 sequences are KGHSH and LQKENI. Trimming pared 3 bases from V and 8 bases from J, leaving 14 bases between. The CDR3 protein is CASSPFRGEDSPLHF. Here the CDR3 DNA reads TGTGCCAGCTCACCCTTCAGGGGAGAGGATTCACCCCTCCACTTT.

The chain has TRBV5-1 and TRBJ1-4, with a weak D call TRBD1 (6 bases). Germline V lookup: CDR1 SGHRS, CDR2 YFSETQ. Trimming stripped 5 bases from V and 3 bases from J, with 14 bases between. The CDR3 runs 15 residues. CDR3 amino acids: CASRRVGAPNEKLFF. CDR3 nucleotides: TGCGCCAGCAGGCGAGTGGGGGCACCTAATGAAAAACTGTTTTTT.

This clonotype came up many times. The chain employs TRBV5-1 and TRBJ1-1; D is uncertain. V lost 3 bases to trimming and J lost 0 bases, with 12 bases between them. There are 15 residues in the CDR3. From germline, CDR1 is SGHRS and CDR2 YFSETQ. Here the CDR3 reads CASSSFREMNTEAFF. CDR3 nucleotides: TGCGCCAGCAGCTCCTTTCGGGAAATGAACACTGAAGCTTTCTTT.

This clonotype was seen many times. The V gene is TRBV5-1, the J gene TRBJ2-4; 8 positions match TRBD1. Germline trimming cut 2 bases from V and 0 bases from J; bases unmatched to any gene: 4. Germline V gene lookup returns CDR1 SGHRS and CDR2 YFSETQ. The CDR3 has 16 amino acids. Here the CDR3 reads CASSLGQGLAKNIQYF. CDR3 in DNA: TGCGCCAGCAGCTTAGGACAGGGACTAGCCAAAAACATTCAGTACTTC.

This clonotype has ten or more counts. The CDR3 DNA sequence: TGTGCCTGGAATCGGGACACCGGGGAGCTGTTTTTT. This gives the protein CAWNRDTGELFF. This chain connects TRBV30 to TRBJ2-2; D is ambiguous. CDR3 length equals 12 residues. V lost 4 bases, J lost 3 bases, and 6 bases lay in between. In germline, CDR1 is GTSNPN, CDR2 SVGIG (reference sequence).

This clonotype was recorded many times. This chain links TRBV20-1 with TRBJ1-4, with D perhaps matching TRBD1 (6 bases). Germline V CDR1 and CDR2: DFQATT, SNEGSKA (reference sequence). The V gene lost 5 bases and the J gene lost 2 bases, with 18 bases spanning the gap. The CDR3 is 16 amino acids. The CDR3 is CSAPKGGMKTNEKLFF. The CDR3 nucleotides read TGCAGTGCTCCGAAGGGGGGGATGAAGACTAATGAAAAACTGTTTTTT.

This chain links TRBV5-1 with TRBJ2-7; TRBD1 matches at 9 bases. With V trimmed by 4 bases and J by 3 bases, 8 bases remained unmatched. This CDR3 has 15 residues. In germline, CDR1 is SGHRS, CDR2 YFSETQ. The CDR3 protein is CASSGTGTGHYEQYF. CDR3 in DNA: TGCGCCAGCAGCGGGACCGGGACAGGGCACTACGAGCAGTACTTC.

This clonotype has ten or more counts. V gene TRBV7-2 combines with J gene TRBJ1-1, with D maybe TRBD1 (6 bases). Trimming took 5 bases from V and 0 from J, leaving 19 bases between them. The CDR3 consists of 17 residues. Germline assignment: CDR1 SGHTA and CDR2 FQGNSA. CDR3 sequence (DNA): TGTGCCAGCAGCCGCGGGGGCTTCGGCCTCCTGAACACTGAAGCTTTCTTT. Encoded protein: CASSRGGFGLLNTEAFF.

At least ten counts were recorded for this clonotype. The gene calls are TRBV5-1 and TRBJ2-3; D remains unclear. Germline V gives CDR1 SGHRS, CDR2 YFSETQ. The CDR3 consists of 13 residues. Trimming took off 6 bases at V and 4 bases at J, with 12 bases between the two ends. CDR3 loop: CASKPPPADTQYF. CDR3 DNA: TGCGCCAGCAAGCCCCCCCCCGCAGATACGCAGTATTTT.

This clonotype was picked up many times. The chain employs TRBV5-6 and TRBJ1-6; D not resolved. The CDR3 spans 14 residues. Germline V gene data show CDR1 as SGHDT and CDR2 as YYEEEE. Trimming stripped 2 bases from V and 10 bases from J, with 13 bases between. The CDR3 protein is CASSFLGVSSPLHF. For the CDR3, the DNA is TGTGCCAGCAGCTTCCTGGGAGTCAGCTCACCCCTCCACTTT. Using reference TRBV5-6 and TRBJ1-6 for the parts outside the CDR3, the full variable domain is DAGVTQSPTHLIKTRGQQVTLRCSPKSGHDTVSWYQQALGQGPQFIFQYYEEEERQRGNFPDRFSGHQFPNYSSELNVNALLLGDSALYLCASSFLGVSSPLHFGNGTRLTVT.

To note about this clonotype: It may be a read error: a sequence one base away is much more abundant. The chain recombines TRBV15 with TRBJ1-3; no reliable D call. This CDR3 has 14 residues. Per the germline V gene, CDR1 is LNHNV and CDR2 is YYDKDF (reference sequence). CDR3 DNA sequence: TGTGCCACCAGCAGAGCGCGGTCTGGAAACAGCATATATTTT. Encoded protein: CATSRARSGNSIYF. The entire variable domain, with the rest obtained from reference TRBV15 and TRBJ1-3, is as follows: DAMVIQNPRYQVTQFGKPVTLSCSQTLNHNVMYWYQQKSSQAPKLLFHYYDKDFNNEADTPDNFQSRRPNTSFCFLDIRSPGLGDTAMYLCATSRARSGNSIYFGEGSWLTVV.

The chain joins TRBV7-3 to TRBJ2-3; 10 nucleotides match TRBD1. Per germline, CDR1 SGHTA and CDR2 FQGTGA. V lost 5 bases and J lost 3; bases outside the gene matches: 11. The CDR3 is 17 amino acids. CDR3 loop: CASSRNPRDRGTDTQYF. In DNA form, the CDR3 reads TGTGCCAGCAGCCGAAACCCCCGGGACAGGGGAACAGATACGCAGTATTTT. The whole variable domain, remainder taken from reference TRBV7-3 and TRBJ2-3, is GAGVSQTPSNKVTEKGKYVELRCDPISGHTALYWYRQSLGQGPEFLIYFQGTGAADDSGLPNDRFFAVRPEGSVSTLKIQRTERGDSAVYLCASSRNPRDRGTDTQYFGPGTRLTVL.

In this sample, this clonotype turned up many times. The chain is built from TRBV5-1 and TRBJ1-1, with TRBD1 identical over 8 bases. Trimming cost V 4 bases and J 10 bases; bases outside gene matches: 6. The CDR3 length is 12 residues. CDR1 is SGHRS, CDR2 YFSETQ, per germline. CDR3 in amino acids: CASSLGQGLAFF. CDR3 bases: TGCGCCAGCAGCCTTGGACAGGGTCTAGCTTTCTTT. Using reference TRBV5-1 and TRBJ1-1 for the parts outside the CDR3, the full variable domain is KAGVTQTPRYLIKTRGQQVTLSCSPISGHRSVSWYQQTPGQGLQFLFEYFSETQRNKGNFPGRFSGRQFSNSRSEMNVSTLELGDSALYLCASSLGQGLAFFGQGTRLTVV.

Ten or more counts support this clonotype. CDR3 protein: CASSLFLGPSNQPQHF. The CDR3 coding sequence is TGTGCCAGCAGTTTATTCCTGGGACCTAGCAATCAGCCCCAGCATTTT. This chain connects TRBV12-3 or TRBV12-4 to TRBJ1-5, with a possible D match to TRBD1 (5 bases). Trimming removed 2 bases from V and 0 bases from J, with 11 bases in between. The CDR3 runs 16 residues.

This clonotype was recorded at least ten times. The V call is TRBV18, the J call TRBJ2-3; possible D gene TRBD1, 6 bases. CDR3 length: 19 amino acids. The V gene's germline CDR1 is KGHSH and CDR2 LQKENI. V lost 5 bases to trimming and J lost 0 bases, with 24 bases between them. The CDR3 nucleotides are TGTGCCAGCTCATCACTAGGAGCGGCACAGGGCTCTAGCACAGATACGCAGTATTTT. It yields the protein CASSSLGAAQGSSTDTQYF.